The 22 T cell receptor beta chains below come from one sample, sequenced in a study of metastatic and nonmetastatic thyroid tumors. All patients were untreated before thyroid surgery. TCRdb ran MiXCR on the PCR reads. Of around 65,000 clones listed, 14% are singletons. Sequenced sample: blood. These receptors came from a male donor with papillary thyroid cancer or a benign thyroid nodule (not recorded which). Some clones in this sample may be carry-over from other donors' samples.

This clone was counted only a few times. CDR3 residues: CASSSLSGRGYEKYF. The CDR3 DNA is TGTGCCAGTAGTTCCCTTAGCGGGAGAGGCTACGAGAAATACTTC. The chain combines TRBV19 with TRBJ2-7, with TRBD2 matching 9 bases. The CDR3 length is 15 residues. The J segment lost 13 bases and the V segment lost 5 bases, leaving 18 bases of the junction unmatched. Germline V gives CDR1 LNHDA, CDR2 SQIVND (reference sequence).

This clone has at least ten counts. The chain combines TRBV11-1 with TRBJ2-6; 8 bases map to TRBD2. Germline lookup yields CDR1 SGHAT and CDR2 FQDESV (reference sequence). V was clipped by 3 bases and J by 3 bases; unmatched bases: 7. The CDR3 runs to 17 residues. CDR3 bases: TGTGCCAGCAGCTTCCAGGAGGCGGGAGGTGGGGCCAACGTCCTGACTTTC. Translated, it gives CASSFQEAGGGANVLTF.

This clone was counted many times. The genes are TRBV6-9 and TRBJ2-1; TRBD1 matches at 10 bases. This CDR3 contains 14 residues. Per germline, CDR1 MNHGY and CDR2 SVAAGI. Germline trimming cut 5 bases from V and 5 bases from J; bases unmatched to any gene: 3. The chain's CDR3 is CASSDRGRNNEQFF. As DNA, the CDR3 is TGTGCCAGCAGTGACAGGGGGCGCAACAATGAGCAGTTCTTC.

This clone has a count of ten or more. V and J are TRBV28 and TRBJ1-1; a weak D match, TRBD1 (5 bases). The V end lost 2 bases, the J end lost 5 bases, and 15 bases lay between the germline ends. Germline V gene sequence: CDR1 MDHEN, CDR2 SYDVKM. The CDR3 is 15 residues long. CDR3 amino acids: CASSLIPAGGTEAFF. CDR3 coding DNA: TGTGCCAGCAGTTTAATCCCCGCCGGGGGAACTGAAGCTTTCTTT.

This clone was counted a few times. This may stem from a read error, because a much larger clone lies one nucleotide away. At the DNA level, this CDR3 is encoded by other sequences in the same sample as well. V and J are TRBV19 and TRBJ2-4, with TRBD2 matching over 7 bases. The CDR3 has 12 amino acids. The germline gives CDR1 LNHDA, CDR2 SQIVND (reference sequence). V dropped 6 bases and J dropped 15; count of bases not matched to a gene: 11. The CDR3 DNA reads TGTGCCAGTAGCCTAGCGGACGGGGGTTTGTACTTC. Translating it yields CASSLADGGLYF.

Points on this clone: This may be a read error, as it is one base from a much larger clone. The chain links TRBV10-2 to TRBJ1-2, with D hard to call. Trimming pared 3 bases from V and 8 bases from J, leaving 19 bases between. In germline, CDR1 is WSHSY, CDR2 SAAADI. This CDR3 region has 15 residues. The CDR3: CASSDLPAGTVGYTF. The CDR3 DNA follows: TGCGCCAGCAGTGATCTCCCGGCAGGCACTGTCGGCTACACCTTC.

The table lists this clone with a few counts. A much more abundant neighbour one base away suggests this may be a read error. The rearrangement links TRBV25-1 to TRBJ2-3, with D unresolved. This CDR3 contains 13 residues. V lost 2 bases and J 9 bases, leaving 12 bases between the germline ends. Germline V gene data show CDR1 as MGHDK and CDR2 as SYGVNS. CDR3 region: CASSEMAFGTQYF. In DNA, the CDR3 is TGTGCCAGCAGTGAAATGGCTTTCGGCACGCAGTATTTT.

There are many counts of this clone. The sample contains more than one DNA sequence encoding this CDR3. The chain couples TRBV11-1 to TRBJ2-7; D is undetermined. The V end lost 4 bases, the J end lost 2 bases, and 18 bases lay between the germline ends. Per the germline V gene, CDR1 is SGHAT and CDR2 is FQDESV (reference sequence). This CDR3 is 16 amino acids long. In DNA, the CDR3 is TGTGCCAGCAGCTCACCTCGACTCCTCGGACCCTACGAGCAGTACTTC. It translates to CASSSPRLLGPYEQYF.

This clone has a count of ten or more. V is TRBV4-1 and J is TRBJ2-2; 7 positions agree with TRBD2. V dropped 4 bases and J dropped 0; count of bases not matched to a gene: 5. Germline V lookup: CDR1 MGHRA, CDR2 YSYEKL. The CDR3 is made up of 16 amino acids. The chain's CDR3 is CASSPFAGANTGELFF. CDR3 in DNA: TGCGCCAGCAGCCCTTTTGCGGGAGCGAACACCGGGGAGCTGTTTTTT.

This clone has at least ten counts. As DNA, the CDR3 is TGCAGTGCTAGGTGGAACACTGAAGCTTTCTTT. This encodes CSARWNTEAFF. The V call is TRBV20-1, the J call TRBJ1-1; D unclear. Between the trimmed V and J ends, which lost 3 bases and 1 base, there was a span of 3 bases. This CDR3 contains 11 residues. CDR1 is DFQATT and CDR2 is SNEGSKA in the germline V gene (reference sequence).

Ten or more counts support this clone. The V call is TRBV20-1, the J call TRBJ1-5; 10 bases map to TRBD1. Germline CDR1 and CDR2: DFQATT and SNEGSKA (reference sequence). The CDR3 has 15 residues. Trimming cost V 3 bases and J 5 bases; bases outside gene matches: 7. This CDR3 is CSASPRQGAYQPQHF. DNA of the CDR3: TGCAGTGCTAGCCCTCGACAGGGGGCTTATCAGCCCCAGCATTTT.

This clone has ten or more counts. This rearrangement joins TRBV6-5 to TRBJ2-5; unclear D gene. V was trimmed by 1 base and J by 4 bases, leaving 7 bases between them. There are 13 residues in the CDR3. CDR1 is MNHEY and CDR2 is SVGAGI in the germline V gene. DNA for the CDR3: TGTGCCAGCAGTTACTATGGTGGAGAGACCCAGTACTTC. It yields the protein CASSYYGGETQYF.

This chain joins TRBV5-1 and TRBJ1-1, with D possibly matching TRBD1 (5 bases). V lost 6 bases, J lost 8 bases, and 23 bases lay in between. The CDR3 contains 15 residues. Germline CDR1 and CDR2: SGHRS and YFSETQ. CDR3 sequence: CASIAPLGVSGEAFF. CDR3 sequence (DNA): TGCGCCAGCATCGCGCCCCTAGGTGTCTCAGGGGAAGCTTTCTTT.

The sample holds many counts of this clone. Other DNA sequences of this sample code for an identical CDR3. The chain joins TRBV28 to TRBJ2-1; D unclear. The ends were cut back, 2 bases at V and 7 bases at J, with 21 bases in the middle. The CDR3 covers 17 residues. The germline CDR1 and CDR2 sequences are MDHEN and SYDVKM. As DNA, the CDR3 is TGTGCCAGCAGTTTAAGCCTCCGGGCATACGAGAGTAATGAGCAGTTCTTC. It specifies CASSLSLRAYESNEQFF. Combining the CDR3 with reference TRBV28 and TRBJ2-1 gives the whole variable domain DVKVTQSSRYLVKRTGEKVFLECVQDMDHENMFWYRQDPGLGLRLIYFSYDVKMKEKGDIPEGYSVSREKKERFSLILESASTNQTSMYLCASSLSLRAYESNEQFFGPGTRLTVL.

This clone was counted at least ten times. The rearrangement links TRBV20-1 to TRBJ1-2; 11 bases match TRBD1. There are 12 residues in the CDR3. V shed 5 bases, J shed 4 bases, and the junction held 0 bases outside the gene matches. CDR1 is DFQATT, CDR2 SNEGSKA, per germline (reference sequence). For the CDR3, the DNA is TGCAGTGCTGGACAGGGGGCCTATGGCTACACCTTC. It yields the protein CSAGQGAYGYTF.

The chain has TRBV5-6 and TRBJ2-7; 7 bases are shared with TRBD1. There are 13 residues in the CDR3. CDR1 is SGHDT, CDR2 YYEEEE, per germline. The V gene end was trimmed by 3 bases and the J gene end by 0 bases; junction bases not matched to a gene: 0. DNA of the CDR3: TGTGCCAGCAGCTACAGGGGCTCCTACGAGCAGTACTTC. It codes for CASSYRGSYEQYF.

In its sample, this clone was seen many times. The chain is built from TRBV6-1 and TRBJ2-1; 7 bases agree with TRBD1. The CDR3 loop spans 15 amino acids. Germline loops: CDR1 MNHNS, CDR2 SASEGT. V trimming: 7 bases; J trimming: 4 bases; junction bases outside the gene matches: 10. The CDR3 region is CASIKGQGVYNEQFF. The CDR3 coding sequence is TGTGCCAGCATTAAGGGGCAGGGGGTGTACAATGAGCAGTTCTTC.

This clone was seen repeatedly, ten times or more. V usage is TRBV6-1 and J usage is TRBJ2-7, with 8 bases fitting TRBD2. CDR1 is MNHNS, CDR2 SASEGT, per germline. V was pared by 2 bases and J by 1 base, with 4 bases of the junction left unmatched. The CDR3 consists of 15 residues. The CDR3 nucleotides are TGTGCCAGCAGTGAACTTAGCGGGACTTCCTACGAGCAGTACGTC. As protein: CASSELSGTSYEQYV.

Points on this clone: With a much larger clone just one base away, this may be a read error. The J gene is TRBJ2-1, the V gene TRBV18, with D unclear. This CDR3 is built from 11 residues. The germline V gene has CDR1 KGHSH and CDR2 LQKENI. The CDR3 coding sequence is TGTGCCAGCTCAGCGAACAATGAGCATTTCTTC. Translating gives CASSANNEHFF.

There are a few counts of this clone. A much larger clone sits a single nucleotide away, making a read error possible. The V call is TRBV29-1, the J call TRBJ1-1, with D perhaps matching TRBD1 (5 bases). The CDR3 runs 11 residues. V shed 8 bases and J shed 7 bases, with 14 bases lying between them. The germline V gene encodes CDR1 SQVTM and CDR2 ANQGSEA. CDR3 sequence: CSSPRTCEAFF. Here the CDR3 DNA reads TGCAGCTCCCCAAGGACATGTGAAGCTTTCTTT. Full variable domain (remainder filled in from reference TRBV29-1 and TRBJ1-1): SAVISQKPSRDICQRGTSLTIQCQVDSQVTMMFWYRQQPGQSLTLIATANQGSEATYESGFVIDKFPISRPNLTFSTLTVSNMSPEDSSIYLCSSPRTCEAFFGQGTRLTVV.

This clone came up many times. This chain uses TRBV5-1 with TRBJ2-5, with TRBD1 as a possible D gene (5 bases). This CDR3 has 13 amino acids. V was cut by 1 base and J by 4 bases, with 8 bases left in between. In germline, CDR1 is SGHRS, CDR2 YFSETQ. The CDR3 bases are TGCGCCAGCAGCTTGACCACAGGAGAGACCCAGTACTTC. This encodes CASSLTTGETQYF. The full variable domain, rest sourced from reference TRBV5-1 and TRBJ2-5, is KAGVTQTPRYLIKTRGQQVTLSCSPISGHRSVSWYQQTPGQGLQFLFEYFSETQRNKGNFPGRFSGRQFSNSRSEMNVSTLELGDSALYLCASSLTTGETQYFGPGTRLLVL.

The sample holds a few counts of this clone. The rearrangement links TRBV6-2 or TRBV6-3 to TRBJ2-7; no clear D. From germline, CDR1 is MNHEY and CDR2 SVGEGT. This CDR3 spans 14 amino acids. Deletions cut 0 bases from V and 5 bases from J, with 11 bases between. The CDR3 here is CASSYSQVVDEQYF. Here the CDR3 DNA reads TGTGCCAGCAGTTACTCGCAGGTCGTAGACGAGCAGTACTTC.